The clone carrying this TCR beta chain was found a few times. Mismatch with germline at one junction end may stem from a read error. The V gene's germline CDR1 is SGHRS and CDR2 YFSETQ. The CDR3 runs to 15 residues. These data belong to a study of response to subunit inactivated influenza vaccine. Using its own MiXCR run on the RT-PCR reads, TCRdb lists one record per CDR3 protein. The repertoire holds just under 550,000 distinct CDR3 sequences, with 20% to 25% as singletons. These sequences were also reported in another study, on T cells expressing NK-cell markers. As that report states: UMIs accompanied the 5'RACE template switching by which TCR beta cDNA was made. In a group of 5 or 6 donors, dominant NKG2C+ clonotypes represented roughly 1.0-7.0% of CD8+ T cells. The CD3+CD56-NKG2C+ fraction was also led by these clonotypes in a handful of donors.

The material sequenced was CD4+ T cells sorted from PBMCs, taken roughly 12 days after vaccination. The chain joins TRBV5-1 to TRBJ2-3, with D maybe TRBD1 (5 bases). This receptor was obtained from a man between 50 and 59 years old who received an inactivated influenza vaccine. CDR3 nucleotides: TGCGCCAGCACCTTGGACACGGTTAAAGTAGATACGCAGTATTTT. Its protein is CASTLDTVKVDTQYF.